The clone carrying this T cell receptor beta chain was counted only a few times. The antigen is not known. CDR1 MRHNA and CDR2 SNTAGT come from the germline V gene. V dropped 8 bases and J dropped 6; count of bases not matched to a gene: 14. The CDR3 loop spans 16 amino acids. These data come from a study of T-cell memory formation after mild COVID-19. Overall study results and limits: Chiefly within CM and EM were the contracting CD4+ clones; CD8+ ones were within EMRA.

The authors produced TCR alpha and TCR beta cDNA libraries with sample barcodes and UMIs by 5'RACE using constant-segment primers. Each CDR3 protein is one row after TCRdb ran MiXCR on the 5' RACE reads. The sample yields tens of thousands of distinct CDR3 sequences, 16% seen once. The sequenced material came from PBMCs or a T cell subset sorted from them (not recorded which). This clonotype was sampled from an adult woman who had mild COVID-19 (a few samples of this study predate the infection). Cell type and time point are not known. The J gene is TRBJ1-4, the V gene TRBV6-4, with 8 positions matching TRBD1. CDR3 sequence reads: CASPVFTTGGDEKLFF. The CDR3 DNA follows: TGTGCCAGCCCAGTATTTACCACAGGGGGAGATGAAAAACTGTTTTTT.